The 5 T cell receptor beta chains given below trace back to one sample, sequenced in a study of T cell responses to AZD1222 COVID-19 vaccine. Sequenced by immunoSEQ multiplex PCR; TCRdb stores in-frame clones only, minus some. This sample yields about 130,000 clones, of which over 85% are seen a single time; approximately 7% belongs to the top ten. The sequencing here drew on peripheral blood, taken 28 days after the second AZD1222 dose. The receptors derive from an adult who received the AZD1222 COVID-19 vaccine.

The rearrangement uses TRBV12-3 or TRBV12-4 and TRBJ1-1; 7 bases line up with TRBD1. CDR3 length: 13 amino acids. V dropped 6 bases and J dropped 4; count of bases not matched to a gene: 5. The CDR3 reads CASSAGGVTEAFF. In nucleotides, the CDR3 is TGTGCCAGCAGCGCAGGGGGGGTCACTGAAGCTTTCTTT.

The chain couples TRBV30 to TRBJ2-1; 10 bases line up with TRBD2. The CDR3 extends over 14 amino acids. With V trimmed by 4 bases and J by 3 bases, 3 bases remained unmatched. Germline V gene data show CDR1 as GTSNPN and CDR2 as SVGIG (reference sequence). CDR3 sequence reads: CAWKRGGFYNEQFF. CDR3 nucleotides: TGTGCCTGGAAGCGGGGGGGGTTCTACAATGAGCAGTTCTTC.

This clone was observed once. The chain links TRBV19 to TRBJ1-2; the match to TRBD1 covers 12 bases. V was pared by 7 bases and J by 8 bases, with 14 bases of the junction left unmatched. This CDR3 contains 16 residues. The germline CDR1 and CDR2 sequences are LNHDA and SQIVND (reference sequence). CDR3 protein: CASINRDRGLSGGYTF. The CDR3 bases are TGTGCCAGTATCAACCGGGACAGGGGGCTCTCGGGAGGCTACACCTTC.

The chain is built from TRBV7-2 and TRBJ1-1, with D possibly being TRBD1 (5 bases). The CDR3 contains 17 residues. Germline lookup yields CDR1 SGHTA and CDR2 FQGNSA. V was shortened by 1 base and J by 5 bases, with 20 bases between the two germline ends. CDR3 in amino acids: CASSLVVGGPGGTEAFF. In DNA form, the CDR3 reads TGTGCCAGCAGCTTAGTAGTCGGGGGTCCGGGGGGAACTGAAGCTTTCTTT. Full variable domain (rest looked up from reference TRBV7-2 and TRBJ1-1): GAGVSQSPSNKVTEKGKDVELRCDPISGHTALYWYRQSLGQGLEFLIYFQGNSAPDKSGLPSDRFSAERTGGSVSTLTIQRTQQEDSAVYLCASSLVVGGPGGTEAFFGQGTRLTVV.

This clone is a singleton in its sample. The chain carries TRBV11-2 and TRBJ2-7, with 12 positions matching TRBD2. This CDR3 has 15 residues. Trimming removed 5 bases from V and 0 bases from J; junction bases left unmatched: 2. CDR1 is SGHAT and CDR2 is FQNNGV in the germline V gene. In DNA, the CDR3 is TGTGCCAGCAGCATGGGACTAGCGGGCTCCTACGAGCAGTACTTC. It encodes CASSMGLAGSYEQYF.